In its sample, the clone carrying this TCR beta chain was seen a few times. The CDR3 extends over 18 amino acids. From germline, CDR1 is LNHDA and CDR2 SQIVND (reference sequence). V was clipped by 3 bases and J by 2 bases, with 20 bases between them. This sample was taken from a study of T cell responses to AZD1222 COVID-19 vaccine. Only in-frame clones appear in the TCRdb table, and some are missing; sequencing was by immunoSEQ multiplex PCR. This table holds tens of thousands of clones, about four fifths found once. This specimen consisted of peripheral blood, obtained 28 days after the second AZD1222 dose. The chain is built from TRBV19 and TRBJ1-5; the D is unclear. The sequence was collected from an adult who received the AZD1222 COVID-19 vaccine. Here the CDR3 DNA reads TGTGCCAGTAGTATTGAGGGTACCCATAGTTTCCGCAATCAGCCCCAGCATTTT. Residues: CASSIEGTHSFRNQPQHF.